This is a list of T cell receptor beta chains from one sample in a study of blood T cell repertoires in COVID-19. Clones were read by immunoSEQ multiplex PCR, and TCRdb kept only the in-frame ones, dropping some. This sample has 450,000 to 500,000 clones, with roughly nine tenths found just once. Sample: PBMCs or T cells enriched from blood (not recorded which). These receptors all come from a woman aged 60-75 years who had recovered from COVID-19. Each CDR3 is given with its conserved first and last residue. D genes are given only for firm matches. Clone size is given for some rows only: seen once, a few or many times, or a class if the clone is expanded.

cdr3_nt,cdr3_aa,v_call,d_call,cdr3_length,j_call,clone_size
TGTGCCAGCAGTTACGACCAGACTGGGGGCAATTCACCCCTCCACTTT,CASSYDQTGGNSPLHF,TRBV6-6,.,16,TRBJ1-6,.
TGTGCCAGCAGAGGGCCGGGGGACAATGAGCAGTTCTTC,CASRGPGDNEQFF,TRBV2,.,13,TRBJ2-1,.
TGTGCCAGCAGCTCACCTAATCGGTTCCCTGAAGCTTTCTTT,CASSSPNRFPEAFF,TRBV11-3,.,14,TRBJ1-1,.
TGTGCCAGCAGCCCTCAGGGGGGAATGTATGGCTATGGCTACACCTTC,CASSPQGGMYGYGYTF,TRBV3-1/TRBV3-2,TRBD1,16,TRBJ1-2,once
TGTGCCAGCAGCACCCGACTAGGTTCAGATACGCAGTATTTT,CASSTRLGSDTQYF,TRBV9,.,14,TRBJ2-3,many
TGTGCCAGCAGCCCCGGCAGGGGGCGCGCCTACAATGAGCAGTTCTTC,CASSPGRGRAYNEQFF,TRBV7-2,TRBD1,16,TRBJ2-1,.
TGTGCCAGCAGCCCAGGGGCGGGGGTTGGGGGCAATCAGCCCCAGCATTTT,CASSPGAGVGGNQPQHF,TRBV5-5,.,17,TRBJ1-5,once
TGTGCCAGCTCCCCTTCCCGACTAGGTTACGTTGAGCAGTTCTTC,CASSPSRLGYVEQFF,TRBV7-2,.,15,TRBJ2-1,once
TGTGCCAGCCTTGGGCACGATAATTCACCCCTCCACTTT,CASLGHDNSPLHF,TRBV12-3/TRBV12-4,.,13,TRBJ1-6,.
TGTGCCAGCAGCCCAGGGTTTGCCTATGGCTACACCTTC,CASSPGFAYGYTF,TRBV6-5,.,13,TRBJ1-2,few
TGCGCCAGCAGCTTGTGGGCCTTAAGCACAGATACGCAGTATTTT,CASSLWALSTDTQYF,TRBV5-1,.,15,TRBJ2-3,.
TGCGCCAGCACCGGACAGGACACCGGGGAGCTGTTTTTT,CASTGQDTGELFF,TRBV10-2,TRBD1,13,TRBJ2-2,.
TGTGCCAGCACCACAGGGGGCGTTACTGAAGCTTTCTTT,CASTTGGVTEAFF,TRBV27,TRBD1,13,TRBJ1-1,.
TGTGCCAGCAGTCAGGGGGGCTATGGCTACACCTTC,CASSQGGYGYTF,TRBV2,TRBD1,12,TRBJ1-2,.
TGCGCCAGCAGCTTGGACCCGCCGAAGAGAGAGACCCAGTACTTC,CASSLDPPKRETQYF,TRBV5-1,.,15,TRBJ2-5,.
TGTGCCAGCAGCCGACAGGTCTATGGCTACACCTTC,CASSRQVYGYTF,TRBV3-1/TRBV3-2,.,12,TRBJ1-2,.
TGTGCCAGCAGTATAAATGACAGGGCCCCCTTTAAGAAGTACTTC,CASSINDRAPFKKYF,TRBV6-5,TRBD1,15,TRBJ2-4,.
TGTGCCCGCAGGGGGGGGGCCGACCTAGGCACCGGGGAGCTGTTTTTT,CARRGGADLGTGELFF,TRBV9,.,16,TRBJ2-2,.
TGTGCCAGCAGTGAACCTTGGGGCGGGAACACTGAAGCTTTCTTT,CASSEPWGGNTEAFF,TRBV6-1,.,15,TRBJ1-1,.
TGTGCCTGGAGTGTACTCAGGGGATATTACACTGAAGCTTTCTTT,CAWSVLRGYYTEAFF,TRBV30,.,15,TRBJ1-1,.
TGTGCCAGCTCACATCTCCAGGGGGAGAACTATGGCTACACCTTC,CASSHLQGENYGYTF,TRBV18,TRBD1,15,TRBJ1-2,.
TGTGCCAGCAAGGGACAGAGCAATCAGCCCCAGCATTTT,CASKGQSNQPQHF,TRBV6-6,TRBD1,13,TRBJ1-5,.
TGTGCCAGCAGTGAAATTAGGGGCTCGAGCACAGATACGCAGTATTTT,CASSEIRGSSTDTQYF,TRBV6-1,.,16,TRBJ2-3,.
TGTGCCAGCAGTACTCTGACTTATGAGCAGTTCTTC,CASSTLTYEQFF,TRBV6-2/TRBV6-3,.,12,TRBJ2-1,.
TGTGCCAGCTCACCAAGGAGGGATGGCTACACCTTC,CASSPRRDGYTF,TRBV18,.,12,TRBJ1-2,.
TGTGCCATCAGTCAAGCCGCTGAAGCTTTCTTT,CAISQAAEAFF,TRBV10-3,.,11,TRBJ1-1,once
TGTGCCAGCAGTGACCCCCGGCGGAATGAAAAACTGTTTTTT,CASSDPRRNEKLFF,TRBV2,.,14,TRBJ1-4,.
TGTGCCAGTAGGCCAATTCCGGGGGTCTATAATTCACCCCTCCACTTT,CASRPIPGVYNSPLHF,TRBV19,.,16,TRBJ1-6,.
TGTGCCACCAGTGGCGGGGAGGTAGGCAATCAGCCCCAGCATTTT,CATSGGEVGNQPQHF,TRBV24-1,.,15,TRBJ1-5,.
TGTGCCATCAGTGAGGACACAGGGGGCCTCAATCAGCCCCAGCATTTT,CAISEDTGGLNQPQHF,TRBV10-3,TRBD1,16,TRBJ1-5,.
TGTGCCAGCAGTTACTCACGGGACAGGGCTGGGGGCTACACCTTC,CASSYSRDRAGGYTF,TRBV6-5,TRBD1,15,TRBJ1-2,.
TGTGCCAGCAGTGTCGGGACAGGAGCCACTGAAGCTTTCTTT,CASSVGTGATEAFF,TRBV2,TRBD1,14,TRBJ1-1,.
TGCGCCAGCAGCCAACCCTCTAAGGGGGGGCCGTACACCGGGGAGCTGTTTTTT,CASSQPSKGGPYTGELFF,TRBV4-1,.,18,TRBJ2-2,.
TGTGCCAGCAGCTTAGTTCTCGGACAACTGAACACTGAAGCTTTCTTT,CASSLVLGQLNTEAFF,TRBV7-2,.,16,TRBJ1-1,.
TGCGCCGGAGAGGCTTCGAACACCGGGGAGCTGTTTTTT,CAGEASNTGELFF,TRBV5-1,.,13,TRBJ2-2,.
TGTGCCAGCAGCACTACGACAGGGGCCTTCACTGAAGCTTTCTTT,CASSTTTGAFTEAFF,TRBV9,TRBD1,15,TRBJ1-1,.
TGTGCCAGCAGTGCCGAGGGACAGGGAGTTCGGGGGGAGCTGTTTTTT,CASSAEGQGVRGELFF,TRBV2,TRBD1,16,TRBJ2-2,.
TGTGCCAGCAGCGCCAGGGGAGACAGAACTAATGAAAAACTGTTTTTT,CASSARGDRTNEKLFF,TRBV5-4,.,16,TRBJ1-4,.
TGTGCCAGTAGTACCAGGACAGGGACAAATCAGCCCCAGCATTTT,CASSTRTGTNQPQHF,TRBV19,TRBD1,15,TRBJ1-5,once
TGTGCCAGCAGCTTCAGGGGTGGAGAGACCCAGTACTTC,CASSFRGGETQYF,TRBV2,.,13,TRBJ2-5,few
TGTGCCAGCAGGCAGACTATGAACACCGGGGAGCTGTTTTTT,CASRQTMNTGELFF,TRBV7-9,.,14,TRBJ2-2,.
TGTGCCAGCAGTAATCCGGGACAGGGTCCTCGGAAACTGTTTTTT,CASSNPGQGPRKLFF,TRBV27,TRBD1,15,TRBJ1-4,.
TGTGCCAGTAAAGAGCGGGGGGCAAGTGATACGCAGTATTTT,CASKERGASDTQYF,TRBV19,TRBD2,14,TRBJ2-3,.
TGTGCCAGCAGTTATCACGGACAGGGGGACTACGAGCAGTACTTC,CASSYHGQGDYEQYF,TRBV6-5,TRBD1,15,TRBJ2-7,.
TGTGCCAGCAACCTTCCCGGACAGGGCCACTATGGCTACACCTTC,CASNLPGQGHYGYTF,TRBV28,TRBD1,15,TRBJ1-2,.
TGTGCCAGCAGCGTAGTCGGGAACACAGATACGCAGTATTTT,CASSVVGNTDTQYF,TRBV9,.,14,TRBJ2-3,.
TGTGCCAGCACCAGACCGGGGGGCCAAGAGACCCAGTACTTC,CASTRPGGQETQYF,TRBV6-5,TRBD2,14,TRBJ2-5,.
TGTGCCAGCAGCGATAGAGGCAGTAGGCATGAGCAGTTCTTC,CASSDRGSRHEQFF,TRBV9,.,14,TRBJ2-1,once
TGTGCCAGCAGTACTAGCGAAGAGCAGTTCTTC,CASSTSEEQFF,TRBV12-3/TRBV12-4,TRBD2,11,TRBJ2-1,.
TGTGCCAGCAGCTTAATGGACATACCTAACTATGGCTACACCTTC,CASSLMDIPNYGYTF,TRBV7-9,.,15,TRBJ1-2,.
TGTGCCAGCAGCGCCCCCGGGACAGAGCACTACGAGCAGTACTTC,CASSAPGTEHYEQYF,TRBV7-6,TRBD1,15,TRBJ2-7,.
TGCGCCAGCACTCCGGGAGGGACAGAAAATTCACCCCTCCACTTT,CASTPGGTENSPLHF,TRBV5-1,TRBD1,15,TRBJ1-6,.
TGTGCCATCAGCACTACAGGGCCCGTTGGTAATTCACCCCTCCACTTT,CAISTTGPVGNSPLHF,TRBV10-3,.,16,TRBJ1-6,.
TGTGCCAGCAGTGCCACGGCGGCGGATTCACCCCTCCACTTT,CASSATAADSPLHF,TRBV2,.,14,TRBJ1-6,.